What follows describes a single T cell receptor beta chain. This clone was picked up a small number of times. Its recognized antigen is unknown. No quality values exist for individual bases; no much larger clone is one base distant. The sample's time point label, in plain terms: baseline before oral tofacitinib. Lesional scalp punch biopsies and peripheral blood were obtained from alopecia areata patients. PBMCs were isolated by density centrifugation and stained for CD3, CD4 and CD8, after which CD4+ and CD8+ T cells were sorted on a FACSAria. Library preparation was by the immunoSEQ multiplex PCR assay. RNA was extracted from all samples and reverse transcribed into cDNA, which served as template for TCR sequencing. SuperScript III was used to make first-strand cDNA, primed with a 2:1 mix of oligo-dT and random hexamers. A synthetic immune receptor repertoire was used to measure amplification bias, and any remaining bias was corrected computationally. Concerning the study's data processing: Raw reads were preprocessed to remove errors, and CDR3 was defined according to IMGT conventions as the region from the conserved cysteine to phenylalanine. Clonality was calculated as 1 minus Shannon entropy normalized by log2 of the number of productive unique TCRs. Whether scalp clones were CD4 or CD8 was inferred by matching scalp TCRbeta sequences against CD4 and CD8 repertoires sorted from blood. As stored in TCRdb, this immuneACCESS dataset retains in-frame rearrangements with V and J assigned. A fraction of the clones does not appear; measured against another copy, unresolved V genes explain less than half of the discrepancy, and the remainder lacks a known reason. V, J and clone size were drawn from that table, and D and trimming were deduced from the DNA. For this sample there are 180,000 or so clones; 63% appear just once. In total, the top ten clones hold about 1.5% of the sample.

This sample is part of a study of CD8+ T cells in alopecia areata (dated by TCRdb to the late 2010s). About the study as a whole: The treated patients, all with moderate-to-severe alopecia areata, were enrolled in an open-label pilot trial of oral tofacitinib given at 5 to 10 mg twice daily. Tofacitinib was given for 6 to 18 months, followed by 6 months of follow-up off drug to assess delayed response and recurrence. TCRbeta CDR3 regions were amplified by immunoSEQ multiplex PCR with 35 Vbeta forward and 13 Jbeta reverse primers. Clonality in the scalp was compared among normal scalp (n=4), patchy alopecia areata scalp (n=8), and alopecia totalis/universalis scalp (n=8). Biopsies were taken from tofacitinib-treated patients at baseline and at 4 and 24 weeks of treatment, and a later scalp biopsy was taken in several of the tofacitinib-treated patients. Human TCRbeta sequencing covered scalp tissue and sorted CD4+ and CD8+ peripheral blood T cells from patchy and totalis/universalis alopecia areata patients and healthy controls. RNA was obtained with the PAXgene miRNA kit for fixed scalp, the miRNeasy kit for PBMCs, and the RNeasy kit for mouse skin. The study used high-throughput TCRbeta sequencing to examine T cell clonal expansion in alopecia areata, in both the C3H/HeJ mouse model and human patients. Results the study describes overall, beyond this receptor: Scalp TCR repertoire analysis is complicated because resident alphabeta T cells in normal human skin are also sequenced, whereas mouse skin is dominated by gammadelta T cells. Shared TCR sequences between patients were less evident than in mice, which may be partly attributable to HLA diversity in the patient population. Lesional scalp, especially in alopecia totalis/universalis, showed higher clonality and more expanded CD8+ clones than normal scalp, suggesting antigenic drive.

The germline V gene encodes CDR1 SQVTM and CDR2 ANQGSEA. The CDR3, from cysteine to phenylalanine, totals 12 residues. The DNA shown is the 36-base CDR3, in frame from base 1. Trimming costs V 0 bases and J 10 bases, and their ends lie 12 bases apart. The sample here was CD4+ T cells sorted from blood, taken at week 0. This chain joins TRBV29-1 to TRBJ1-1, with TRBD1 perhaps the D gene, on 5 matching bases. The clonotype comes from a human donor with alopecia areata. CDR3 protein: CSVEDLRDGAFF. The DNA is TGCAGCGTTGAAGATCTAAGGGACGGAGCTTTCTTT.